The entry that follows covers one T cell receptor beta chain sequence. The method was immunoSEQ multiplex PCR; TCRdb's version includes in-frame clones alone and lacks a portion of them. This sample has 30,000 or so clones, with less than 85% found just once. V lost 0 bases to trimming and J lost 7 bases; unmatched junction nucleotides: 4. In germline, CDR1 is MGHRA, CDR2 YSYEKL. This CDR3 has 15 amino acids. The data originate from a study of sequential checkpoint blockade in melanoma. The treatment here: randomized to nivolumab then ipilimumab (arm A) or the reverse (arm B). The chain combines TRBV4-1 with TRBJ1-3; 9 positions match TRBD1. This receptor was obtained from a human donor with melanoma. The material sequenced was CD8+ T cells sorted from blood (inferred from file names), taken from a patient given nivolumab and ipilimumab in sequence. CDR3 in DNA: TGCGCCAGCAGCCAAGAAGGACAGGGGAGGAACACCATATATTTT. Its protein product is CASSQEGQGRNTIYF.